The subject of this entry is one T cell receptor beta chain. What antigen it recognizes has not been identified. One base away there is no much larger clone; base qualities are not given. The data are from a study of CD8+ T cells in alopecia areata (dated by TCRdb to 2016 to 2019). About the study as a whole: The treated patients took part in an open-label pilot trial in which moderate-to-severe alopecia areata was treated with oral tofacitinib at 5 to 10 mg twice daily. Biopsies were taken from tofacitinib-treated patients at baseline and at 4 and 24 weeks of treatment, and a later scalp biopsy was taken in several of the tofacitinib-treated patients. Patients stayed on tofacitinib for 6 to 18 months and then had 6 months of follow-up off drug so that delayed response and recurrence could be assessed. Scalp clonality was compared among normal scalp (n=4), patchy alopecia areata scalp (n=8), and alopecia totalis/universalis scalp (n=8). For the treated patients, the SALT score, which quantifies what percentage of scalp surface area is affected, served as the measure of disease severity. Amplification of TCRbeta CDR3 regions was done by immunoSEQ multiplex PCR using 35 Vbeta forward primers and 13 Jbeta reverse primers. RNA was extracted with the PAXgene miRNA kit for fixed scalp, the miRNeasy kit for PBMCs, and the RNeasy kit for mouse skin. Scalp tissue and sorted CD4+ and CD8+ peripheral blood T cells from patchy and totalis/universalis alopecia areata patients and from healthy controls were covered by human TCRbeta sequencing. In both human patients and the C3H/HeJ mouse model, the study applied high-throughput TCRbeta sequencing to look at T cell clonal expansion in alopecia areata.

Receptor amplification or capture employed the immunoSEQ multiplex PCR assay. RNA was extracted from all samples and reverse transcribed into cDNA, which served as template for TCR sequencing. SuperScript III was used to make first-strand cDNA, primed with a 2:1 mix of oligo-dT and random hexamers. A synthetic immune receptor repertoire was used to measure amplification bias, and any remaining bias was corrected computationally. In the paper's pipeline: Raw reads were preprocessed to remove errors, and CDR3 was defined according to IMGT conventions as the region from the conserved cysteine to phenylalanine. Clonality was computed by normalizing Shannon entropy by log2 of the number of productive unique TCRs and subtracting the result from 1. Scalp TCRbeta sequences were cross-referenced with sorted blood CD4 and CD8 repertoires so that the CD4 or CD8 identity of scalp clones could be inferred. TCRdb obtained this table from immuneACCESS and retained in-frame rearrangements with V and J assigned. These tables miss some clones; where compared with another copy, unresolved V genes account for less than half of the shortfall, and the remainder is unexplained. The DNA was the basis for D and trimming; V, J and clone size are from that table. The table for this sample lists more than 90,000 clones; roughly 63% of them were counted only once. The top ten clones comprise around 30% of the sample.

This sample's time point label indicates: about four weeks on oral tofacitinib. Per the publication, the treatment or condition label means: oral pan-JAK inhibitor, 5-10 mg twice daily. Peripheral blood and lesional scalp punch biopsies were obtained from patients with alopecia areata. PBMCs were separated by density centrifugation and stained for CD3, CD4 and CD8, after which CD4+ and CD8+ T cells were sorted on a FACSAria. Trimmed from V: 4 bases; trimmed from J: 4 bases; junction bases lacking a gene match: 9. Reading the germline V gene gives CDR1 SGHVS and CDR2 FNYEAQ. Spanning cysteine to phenylalanine, the CDR3 consists of 16 amino acids. This entry keeps only the CDR3 DNA: 48 bases, framed from base 1. The investigation overall reported the following: Compared with normal scalp, lesional scalp had higher clonality and more expanded CD8+ clones, particularly in alopecia totalis/universalis, a pattern that suggests antigenic drive. Tofacitinib significantly decreased scalp clonality and the number of expanded CD8+ clones among the top 100 scalp clones. Because the treated cohort was small and included a single nonresponder, larger studies are needed to assess links between baseline CD8+ expansion and response. Shared TCR sequences between patients were less evident than in mice, which may be partly attributable to HLA diversity in the patient population. Resident alphabeta T cells in normal human skin are also sequenced, complicating scalp TCR repertoire analysis, unlike mouse skin dominated by gammadelta T cells. Many expanded lesional clones persisted in scalp and blood during tofacitinib treatment, which may partly explain relapse after stopping treatment.

This receptor was obtained from a human donor with alopecia areata. The rearranged chain carries TRBV7-6 and TRBJ2-5; 10 nucleotides in the junction match TRBD1. Material: CD8+ T cells sorted from blood, obtained at week 4, from a patient treated with tofacitinib. In nucleotide form, the sequence is TGTGCCAGCAGCTCCCGACAGGGGGCTGGAGGAGAGACCCAGTACTTC. Translated, this gives CASSSRQGAGGETQYF.